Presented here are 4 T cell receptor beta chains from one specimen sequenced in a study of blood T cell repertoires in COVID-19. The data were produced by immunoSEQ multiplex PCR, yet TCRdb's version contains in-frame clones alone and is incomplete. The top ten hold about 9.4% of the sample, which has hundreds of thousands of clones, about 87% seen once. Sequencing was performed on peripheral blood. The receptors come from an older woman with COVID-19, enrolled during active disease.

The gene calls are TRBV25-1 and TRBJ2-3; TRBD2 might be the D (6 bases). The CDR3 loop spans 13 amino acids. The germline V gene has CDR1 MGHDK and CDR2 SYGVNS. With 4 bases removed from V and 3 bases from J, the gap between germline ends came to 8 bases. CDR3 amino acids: CASSVSGTDTQYF. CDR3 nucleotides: TGTGCCAGCAGTGTCAGCGGGACAGATACGCAGTATTTT. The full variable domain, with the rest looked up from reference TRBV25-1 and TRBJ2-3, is EADIYQTPRYLVIGTGKKITLECSQTMGHDKMYWYQQDPGMELHLIHYSYGVNSTEKGDLSSESTVSRIRTEHFPLTLESARPSHTSQYLCASSVSGTDTQYFGPGTRLTVL.

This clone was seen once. The CDR3 sequence: CACISGNQETQYF. As DNA, the CDR3 is TGTGCCTGCATTTCCGGGAATCAGGAGACCCAGTACTTC. The J gene is TRBJ2-5, the V gene TRBV7-9; perhaps TRBD2 as D (5 bases). The V end lost 11 bases, the J end lost 5 bases, and 18 bases lay between the germline ends. Germline loops: CDR1 SEHNR, CDR2 FQNEAQ (reference sequence). This CDR3 is 13 amino acids long.

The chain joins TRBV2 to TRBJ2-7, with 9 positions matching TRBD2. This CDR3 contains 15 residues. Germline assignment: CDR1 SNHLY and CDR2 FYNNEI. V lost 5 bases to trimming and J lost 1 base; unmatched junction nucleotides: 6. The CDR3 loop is CASSYLAGESYEQYF. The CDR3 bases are TGTGCCAGCAGTTACTTAGCGGGGGAATCCTACGAGCAGTACTTC.

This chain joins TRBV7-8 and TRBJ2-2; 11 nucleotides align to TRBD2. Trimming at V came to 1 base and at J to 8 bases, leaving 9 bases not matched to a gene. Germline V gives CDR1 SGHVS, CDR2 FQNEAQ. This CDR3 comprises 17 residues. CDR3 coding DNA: TGTGCCAGCAGCTTAGGAGCGGGACTAGCGGTCCAGGGGGAGCTGTTTTTT. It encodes CASSLGAGLAVQGELFF.